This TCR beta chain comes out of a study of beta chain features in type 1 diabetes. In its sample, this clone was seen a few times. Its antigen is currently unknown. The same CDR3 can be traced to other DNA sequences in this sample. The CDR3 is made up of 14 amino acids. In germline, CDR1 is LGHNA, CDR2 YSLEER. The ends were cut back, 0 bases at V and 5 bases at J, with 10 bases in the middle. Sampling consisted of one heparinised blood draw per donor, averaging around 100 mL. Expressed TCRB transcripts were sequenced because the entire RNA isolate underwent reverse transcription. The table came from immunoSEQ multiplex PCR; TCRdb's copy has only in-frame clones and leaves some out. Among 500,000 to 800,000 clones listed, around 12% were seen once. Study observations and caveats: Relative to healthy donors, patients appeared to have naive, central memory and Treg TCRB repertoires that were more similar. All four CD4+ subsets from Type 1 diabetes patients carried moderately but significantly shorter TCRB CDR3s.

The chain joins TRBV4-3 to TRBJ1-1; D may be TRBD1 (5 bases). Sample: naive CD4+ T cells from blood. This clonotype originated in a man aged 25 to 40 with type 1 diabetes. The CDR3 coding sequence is TGCGCCAGCAGCCAAGATCTACGGGGGACTGAAGCTTTCTTT. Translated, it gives CASSQDLRGTEAFF.